These 23 T cell receptor beta chains share one sample of origin, sequenced in a study of T-cell reconstitution after alpha-beta-depleted transplantation in children. Unique molecular identifiers were incorporated into the prepared TCRbeta library. TCRdb recomputed calls from the PCR reads with MiXCR, one row per CDR3 protein. The table lists about 830,000 distinct CDR3 sequences, roughly 15% of them singletons. The starting material was PBMCs, mostly from graft donor cells, obtained 360 days after TCRalphabeta/CD19-depleted stem cell transplant. Receptors were obtained from a male patient aged 5 to 17 who had a stem cell transplant for acute lymphoblastic leukemia, so the T cells may come from the graft donor.

V usage is TRBV4-1 and J usage is TRBJ2-7; TRBD2 agrees at 10 bases. With 5 bases clipped from V and 5 bases from J, the junction kept 9 bases outside the gene matches. Germline CDR1 MGHRA, CDR2 YSYEKL. CDR3 length: 15 residues. The CDR3 coding sequence is TGCGCCAGCAGCTATAATAGCGGGAGGCCCCACGAGCAGTACTTC. It encodes CASSYNSGRPHEQYF.

V and J are TRBV5-1 and TRBJ2-5; possibly TRBD1 for D (5 bases). The V gene's germline CDR1 is SGHRS and CDR2 YFSETQ. This CDR3 comprises 14 residues. Trimming left V 2 bases short and J 5 bases short, with 13 bases between. CDR3: CASSFQTAAETQYF. DNA of the CDR3: TGCGCCAGCAGCTTTCAGACAGCTGCCGAGACCCAGTACTTC.

This clonotype was counted a few times. The V call is TRBV3-1, the J call TRBJ2-5, with D maybe TRBD2 (5 bases). The CDR3 has 14 residues. V was cut by 4 bases and J by 5 bases, with 14 bases left in between. Germline V gene lookup returns CDR1 LGHDT and CDR2 YNNKEL (reference sequence). This CDR3 is CASSPILGWETQYF. For the CDR3, the DNA is TGTGCCAGCAGCCCTATACTAGGCTGGGAGACCCAGTACTTC.

This clonotype appeared many times. The chain has TRBV29-1 and TRBJ2-1; 7 positions agree with TRBD1. The length of the CDR3 is 14 residues. Germline V gives CDR1 SQVTM, CDR2 ANQGSEA. Losses at the gene ends were 4 bases for V and 7 bases for J; bases not matched to a gene: 10. CDR3 DNA: TGCAGCGTTGGGGACAGTTTTGGGATAAATGAGCAGTTCTTC. It encodes CSVGDSFGINEQFF.

This clonotype was recorded a few times. The chain couples TRBV29-1 to TRBJ2-3; possible D gene TRBD2, 5 bases. Germline CDR1 is SQVTM and CDR2 is ANQGSEA. The V end lost 8 bases, the J end lost 7 bases, and 13 bases lay between the germline ends. CDR3 length equals 11 residues. CDR3 sequence (DNA): TGCAGCTCCCGGGGTCTGCATACGCAGTATTTT. The encoded protein is CSSRGLHTQYF.

This clonotype was seen at least ten times. This chain uses TRBV4-1 with TRBJ1-1; D perhaps matches TRBD1 (6 bases). The CDR3 length is 15 residues. In germline, CDR1 is MGHRA, CDR2 YSYEKL. V lost 4 bases, J lost 7 bases, and 19 bases lay in between. The CDR3 spells CASSLGDTERFEAFF. In DNA, the CDR3 is TGCGCCAGCAGCCTGGGGGACACCGAAAGGTTTGAAGCTTTCTTT.

This clonotype was found many times. The J gene is TRBJ2-2, the V gene TRBV20-1, with 9 positions matching TRBD2. There are 14 residues in the CDR3. Germline CDR1 reads DFQATT; CDR2 reads SNEGSKA (reference sequence). Unmatched junction bases numbered 3, after V lost 2 bases and J lost 5 bases. CDR3: CSARLAGSTGELFF. CDR3 nucleotide sequence: TGCAGTGCTAGACTAGCGGGGAGTACCGGGGAGCTGTTTTTT.

This clonotype was recorded many times. The V gene is TRBV7-9, the J gene TRBJ1-1, with D unresolved. V gave up 3 bases and J gave up 0 bases, with 5 bases separating them. Germline V gene sequence: CDR1 SEHNR, CDR2 FQNEAQ (reference sequence). CDR3 length equals 13 residues. In DNA, the CDR3 is TGTGCCAGCAGCTTGGCATTGAACACTGAAGCTTTCTTT. Its translation: CASSLALNTEAFF.

This clonotype was seen a handful of times. V gene TRBV6-5 combines with J gene TRBJ2-2, with TRBD2 matching over 11 bases. This CDR3 comprises 18 residues. V shed 0 bases and J 4 bases; nucleotides not matched to a gene: 7. Germline V gene sequence: CDR1 MNHEY, CDR2 SVGAGI. CDR3 nucleotides: TGTGCCAGCAGTTACTCGGGTCCGGGACTAGCGGTCACCGGGGAGCTGTTTTTT. Protein sequence: CASSYSGPGLAVTGELFF.

The rearrangement joins TRBV12-3 or TRBV12-4 to TRBJ1-1; 8 bases agree with TRBD1. Unmatched junction bases numbered 12, after V lost 6 bases and J lost 3 bases. The CDR3 has 16 amino acids. The CDR3: CASSPTGVGFDTEAFF. The CDR3 DNA reads TGTGCCAGCAGCCCGACAGGGGTTGGGTTTGACACTGAAGCTTTCTTT.

The chain employs TRBV5-1 and TRBJ2-5, with D uncertain. CDR1 is SGHRS and CDR2 is YFSETQ in the germline V gene. The CDR3 spans 13 residues. V was pared by 1 base and J by 4 bases, with 8 bases between. The CDR3 DNA is TGCGCCAGCAGCTTGCCCATGGTAGAGACCCAGTACTTC. It specifies CASSLPMVETQYF. The complete variable domain, with remaining parts taken from reference TRBV5-1 and TRBJ2-5, reads KAGVTQTPRYLIKTRGQQVTLSCSPISGHRSVSWYQQTPGQGLQFLFEYFSETQRNKGNFPGRFSGRQFSNSRSEMNVSTLELGDSALYLCASSLPMVETQYFGPGTRLLVL.

The genes are TRBV24-1 and TRBJ2-5, with 7 bases that match TRBD1. The CDR3 is 15 residues long. Germline values: CDR1 KGHDR, CDR2 SFDVKD. V lost 9 bases and J lost 5; bases outside the gene matches: 14. Written as DNA, the CDR3 is TGTGCCACCCGCGGAGGCAGGGGGTATGGGGAGACCCAGTACTTC. It specifies CATRGGRGYGETQYF.

This clonotype appeared many times. The chain has TRBV20-1 and TRBJ1-1; 7 nucleotides line up with TRBD1. This CDR3 region has 16 residues. Germline-derived CDR1 and CDR2 are DFQATT and SNEGSKA (reference sequence). Germline trimming cut 0 bases from V and 0 bases from J; bases unmatched to any gene: 7. CDR3 bases: TGCAGTGCTAGAGATCCTAGACAGGGACTGAACACTGAAGCTTTCTTT. Its translation is CSARDPRQGLNTEAFF.

There are a few counts of this clonotype. The chain links TRBV6-1 to TRBJ2-2, with D perhaps matching TRBD1 or TRBD2 (5 bases each). Germline CDR1 and CDR2: MNHNS and SASEGT. The CDR3 loop spans 15 amino acids. The ends were cut back, 7 bases at V and 5 bases at J, with 17 bases in the middle. The DNA for the CDR3 is TGTGCCAGCAAAGTCCGGGACCCGGGGACCGGGGAGCTGTTTTTT. It is translated as CASKVRDPGTGELFF.

The chain's CDR3 is CASSFLTGLAEAFF. The CDR3 DNA follows: TGTGCCAGCAGCTTCCTGACAGGTCTGGCTGAAGCTTTCTTT. The chain combines TRBV7-2 with TRBJ1-1; D perhaps matches TRBD1 (6 bases). This CDR3 is built from 14 residues. Between the trimmed V and J ends, which lost 3 bases and 6 bases, there was a span of 14 bases. In germline, CDR1 is SGHTA, CDR2 FQGNSA. The full variable domain, with the rest looked up from reference TRBV7-2 and TRBJ1-1, is GAGVSQSPSNKVTEKGKDVELRCDPISGHTALYWYRQSLGQGLEFLIYFQGNSAPDKSGLPSDRFSAERTGGSVSTLTIQRTQQEDSAVYLCASSFLTGLAEAFFGQGTRLTVV.

The table lists this clonotype with a few counts. CDR3 bases: TGCGCCAGCAGCTACACTAGCGGGAGTCTCGGGGAGCTGTTTTTT. It is translated as CASSYTSGSLGELFF. This sequence joins TRBV5-1 and TRBJ2-2; 11 bases are a match to TRBD2. This CDR3 comprises 15 residues. V dropped 3 bases and J dropped 7; count of bases not matched to a gene: 5. Germline CDR1 and CDR2: SGHRS and YFSETQ.

The chain uses TRBV7-3 and TRBJ2-7; 12 bases agree with TRBD2. The CDR3 is 16 amino acids. J gave up 2 bases and V 5 bases, and 7 bases lay outside the gene matches. CDR1 and CDR2 (germline): SGHTA, FQGTGA. The CDR3: CASSPQGLAGTYEQYF. DNA of the CDR3: TGTGCCAGCAGCCCCCAGGGACTAGCGGGCACCTACGAGCAGTACTTC.

The chain uses TRBV20-1 and TRBJ2-7, with a possible D match to TRBD1 (6 bases). This CDR3 is built from 15 residues. CDR1 and CDR2 from the germline V gene are DFQATT and SNEGSKA (reference sequence). The ends were cut back, 3 bases at V and 2 bases at J, with 17 bases in the middle. The CDR3 sequence: CSASDSGRGPYEQYF. The CDR3 DNA reads as TGCAGTGCTAGTGATTCCGGCAGGGGACCCTACGAGCAGTACTTC.

This clonotype was detected a few times. The V call is TRBV18, the J call TRBJ2-5; D possibly matches TRBD1 or TRBD2 (5 bases each). Germline CDR1 and CDR2: KGHSH and LQKENI. This CDR3 has 14 amino acids. V was shortened by 2 bases and J by 7 bases, with 14 bases between the two germline ends. DNA for the CDR3: TGTGCCAGCTCACCAGTCGATAGGGGAGCGACCCAGTACTTC. Its translation: CASSPVDRGATQYF.

This rearrangement joins TRBV7-3 to TRBJ1-2; D possibly corresponds to TRBD1 (5 bases). Looked up from germline, CDR1 is SGHTA and CDR2 is FQGTGA. The CDR3 is 17 amino acids. V dropped 4 bases and J dropped 7 bases, with 25 bases sitting between them. The CDR3 is CASSSHGAETSQGGYTF. The CDR3 bases are TGTGCCAGCAGCTCCCACGGAGCTGAGACATCGCAGGGTGGCTACACCTTC.

This clonotype has a handful of counts. The rearrangement uses TRBV7-3 and TRBJ2-1; D possibly corresponds to TRBD2 (6 bases). The CDR3 contains 13 residues. The germline V gene has CDR1 SGHTA and CDR2 FQGTGA. Trimming cost V 5 bases and J 4 bases, with 9 bases left between them. The DNA for the CDR3 is TGTGCCAGCAGCCGCGGGGCTTACAATGAGCAGTTCTTC. It codes for CASSRGAYNEQFF.

This chain joins TRBV7-2 and TRBJ2-2, with D possibly matching TRBD2 (6 bases). Germline-derived CDR1 and CDR2 are SGHTA and FQGNSA. The germline V and J ends were trimmed by 1 base and 6 bases, with 12 bases remaining between them. The CDR3 covers 15 residues. The CDR3 DNA follows: TGTGCCAGCAGCTTAGGAGGGACTCCCTCCGGGGAGCTGTTTTTT. It codes for CASSLGGTPSGELFF.

This clonotype was picked up a small number of times. The CDR3 DNA sequence: TGTGCCAGCAGTGACAGGGGATTAAAGGATGAAAAACTGTTTTTT. Its protein product is CASSDRGLKDEKLFF. This chain joins TRBV2 and TRBJ1-4; the D gene is possibly TRBD1 (6 bases). Per germline, CDR1 SNHLY and CDR2 FYNNEI. Trimming took 3 bases from V and 6 from J, leaving 14 bases between them. The CDR3 consists of 15 residues.